This T cell receptor (beta chain) is from a study of cytomegalovirus exposure and HLA in healthy donors (dated by TCRdb to 2015 to 2018). Regarding the complete study: An earlier analysis of around 600 of the donors reported 250 to 300 Gb of sequence data and 100 million to 130 million unique TCR beta sequences from roughly 200 million T cells. An early release covering 550 to 650 HLA-typed donors comprised 250 to 350 gigabases of sequencing data and roughly 85 million unique TCR sequences. Of the 350 to 400 genotyped donors, roughly 80% fell in the genetic ancestry cluster associated with self-reported Caucasian donors. The study aimed to test whether cataloging public T cell receptors could reveal signatures of past pathogen exposure. Using immunosequencing, the study profiled T cell repertoires from 500 to 800 subjects and related those repertoires to cytomegalovirus serostatus. A separate validation cohort of approximately 130 different subjects was used in addition to the 666-subject first cohort. To predict cytomegalovirus infection status, the study brought together high-throughput TCR immunosequencing, statistical association of individual TCRs with disease status, and machine learning. A later analysis re-examined previously published TCR beta repertoires from more than 600 donors and added high-resolution HLA genotyping to investigate patterns of TCR occurrence. Rather than drawing on any new phenotypic data, the later analysis identified candidate immune exposures from TCR beta sequences and the way those sequences occurred across donors. To decide whether each TCR beta V gene segment behaved as functional or pseudogenic, an earlier analysis of 587 of the donors relied on high-throughput TCR beta sequencing. Alongside the repertoire data, information on donor age, sex, ethnicity and CMV serostatus was compiled. Genome-wide SNP genotypes for about three fifths of the 666 donors were used in a later genetic analysis, which treated that subset as a discovery cohort. All discovery cohort repertoires had been generated on a single sequencing platform. HLA typing covered class I and class II loci at four-digit resolution. The number of donors typed differed by locus, with roughly 620-630 for A, B, C, DRB1 and DQB1, roughly 520 for DQA1, over 600 for DPA1, and 400 to 490 for DPB1. Because of strong linkage in the cohort, roughly five DR-DQ haplotypes were treated as single units for association and clustering. Among about 400 genotyped donors of the cohort, an average of about 240,000 unique TCR beta nucleotide sequences was sequenced per donor, of which roughly 17% were non-productive. What the authors observed across the whole study: At a false discovery rate of 0.05, a later analysis linked some 17,000 TCR beta sequences to specific HLA alleles. Because some donors lacked HLA typing at each locus, the association tests relied only on the typed subset. Linkage disequilibrium might explain the correlated functional status among segregating V segments, but an unknown experimental factor could not be excluded. A further reported finding was that TCR beta sequences accurately predicted the HLA-A and HLA-B alleles for most subjects in the first cohort. A cluster of highly shared sequence variants was judged likely to represent a technical artifact of the sequencing pipeline. V-gene and J-gene trimming of TCR beta chains was associated with a missense DCLRE1C variant in a later genetic analysis, and the association was replicated in an independent cohort. In a later analysis, TCR association rates were found to vary across HLA loci, with the most associated TCRs seen for DRB1 alleles and the fewest for HLA-C alleles. Approximately 18 rarely observed V segments, including chromosome 9 orphons, were excluded from the earlier analysis of just under 600 of the donors because counts were too low. The classifier was reported to diagnose cytomegalovirus status with high specificity and sensitivity in both the original and validation cohorts. A later analysis found that HLA-associated TCR beta chains were more clonally expanded and had lower generation probabilities than equally common non-associated chains. The presence/absence analyses assumed that sequencing depth was roughly uniform across donors, and that assumption may not be true. Compared with the roughly 710-donor mean, donors in an Asian-associated ancestry cluster had fewer N-insertions in productive TCRs, according to a later genetic analysis. In this cohort, only TCR beta chains were sequenced, and detectable features were limited by the absence of alpha or paired-chain data. Across donors, most TCR sequences were observed very rarely, whereas some public TCRs were present in many individuals. In a later analysis, most CMV-associated TCR beta chains were found to appear HLA-restricted, with HLA associations seemingly driven largely by CMV exposure. The only immune exposure information available for the cohort was CMV serostatus. Assigning TCR associations to individual alleles was difficult when HLA alleles, especially DR and DQ, strongly co-occurred. Some IMGT-functional V segments, including TRBV6-2 and TRBV6-3, could not be told apart with the 87-base-pair reads, so those segments were excluded. The authors suggested that the approach could potentially be generalized to other disease states and immunological phenotypes. The study listed 150 to 200 TCR beta chains as associated with cytomegalovirus. In vitro tests confirmed that a few of the cytomegalovirus-associated TCR beta chains recognize cytomegalovirus antigens. Broadly in line with IMGT annotations, most TCR beta V segments showed up in productive rearrangements about 87% or about 30% of the time in an earlier analysis of under 700 of the donors. Several of the top co-occurrence clusters appeared to be linked to parvovirus B19, influenza, CMV and Epstein-Barr virus, according to a later analysis.

Library preparation used the immunoSEQ multiplex PCR assay. For the multiplex PCR, a mixture combining 60 forward primers for TCR Vbeta segments and 13 reverse primers for TCR Jbeta segments was used. The CDR3 region of rearranged TCR beta genes was amplified from genomic DNA with a multiplex PCR assay. The amplified TCR beta libraries were sequenced on the Illumina HiSeq System as 87-base-pair reads. In the paper's pipeline: A later analysis tallied tens of millions of unique TCR beta chains across the 666 repertoires, and some 12 million of those chains were shared by two or more donors. A nearest-neighbor algorithm error-corrected the raw reads and collapsed the reads into unique sequences, merging closely related sequences to remove PCR and sequencing errors. To assign V, D and J gene segments, CDR3 sequences were aligned to IMGT reference sequences. Each retained sequence needed at least a six-nucleotide match to both a V gene segment and a J gene segment. A rearrangement counted as productive if the CDR3 had no stop codons and remained in frame with V and J, and every other rearrangement counted as non-productive. Following IMGT convention, CDR3 was defined as the stretch from the second conserved V-encoded cysteine up to the conserved J-encoded phenylalanine. Sequences without an unambiguous match to a single V gene segment were excluded from the earlier analysis of approximately 560 of the donors. An earlier analysis of about 600 of the donors called V segments functional above 56.7% productive rearrangements and segregating when the between-donor standard deviation exceeded 5%. To diagnose cytomegalovirus status from the catalog of TCR beta chain sequences, a statistical classification framework was built. A later analysis assigned V and J genes by comparing TCR nucleotide sequences with IMGT/GENE-DB human TR gene sequences. In a later analysis, CDR3 sequences and most-parsimonious VDJ recombination scenarios were assigned using the TCRdist pipeline. A later analysis defined each TCR beta chain by its CDR3 amino acid sequence plus V-gene family, and excluded reads lacking a unique V-gene family. As a way to deal with suspected cross-contamination and a sequencing artifact, a later analysis dropped 640 or so nucleotide sequences that were highly shared and had low generation probability. For each public chain, a later analysis derived a clonal expansion index from normalized ranks of inferred template counts within each repertoire. In a later analysis, generation probabilities were computed with a VDJ recombination model fitted to out-of-frame rearrangements, and the resulting probabilities were checked against IGoR. A later analysis scored TCR-TCR, TCR-HLA and TCR-CMV co-occurrence with hypergeometric tests, applying a repertoire-size bias correction to TCR pairs. A later analysis estimated false discovery rates by permuting HLA or CMV assignments 20 times. A later analysis grouped co-occurring TCRs with DBSCAN, adding TCRdist sequence similarity when clustering within HLA-allele-positive subsets. Co-occurrence clustering excluded repertoires with fewer than 30,000 or more than 120,000 public chains, plus five with anomalous nucleotide sharing. Held by TCRdb, this immuneACCESS table contains in-frame sequences only and omits some clones. Under half of the omission traces to an unresolved V gene where checked; the cause of the rest is unknown. Clonal size and the V and J genes are those of that table, whereas D and trimming came from the DNA. This sample comprises over 120,000 clones, around 9.7% of them detected only once. Together, the top ten hold less than 2% of the sample.

Concerning this clone: This receptor's antigen is unknown. Base qualities are not at hand, and no much larger clone is one base apart.

The cohort consisted of hundreds of healthy bone marrow donors. Cohort members were all nominally healthy when sampled, although unrecorded immune exposures were likely present. The donor was CMV seronegative and belonged to the group of 352 seronegative cohort members. Every donor gave a peripheral blood sample, and the peripheral blood mononuclear cells from that sample were used for TCR beta sequencing. Genomic DNA was extracted from the blood cell samples with the Qiagen DNeasy Blood Extraction Kit. Trimmed from V: 7 bases; trimmed from J: 2 bases; junction bases lacking a gene match: 7. Based on the germline V gene, the CDR1 and CDR2 sequences are MNHNS and SASEGT. There are 14 amino acids in the CDR3, from cysteine to phenylalanine inclusive. The only DNA kept is the CDR3, 42 bases in frame from the first base.

Specimen: PBMCs. The rearranged segments are TRBV6-1 and TRBJ1-1; the junction holds 7 bases that match TRBD1. The TCR originated in a man aged 45-60 years in good health and CMV-seronegative. The bases are TGTGCCAGCAAGCTGACAGGGCCCAACACTGAAGCTTTCTTT. It encodes CASKLTGPNTEAFF.